The 19 T cell receptor beta chains below were found in one sample sequenced in a study of cytomegalovirus exposure and HLA in healthy donors. This PCR relied on a set of 60 Vbeta primers and 13 Jbeta primers. The method was immunoSEQ multiplex PCR; TCRdb's version includes in-frame clones alone and lacks a portion of them. This sample has around 170,000 clones; 80% to 85% occur once, and the top ten carry 6.3%. The sequenced sample was PBMCs. Source of these receptors: a middle-aged man in good health and CMV-seropositive.

The rearrangement joins TRBV6-5 to TRBJ2-5; the D is unclear. Germline V lookup: CDR1 MNHEY, CDR2 SVGAGI. Trimming took 0 bases from V and 4 from J, leaving 12 bases between them. This CDR3 has 15 amino acids. In DNA, the CDR3 is TGTGCCAGCAGTTACTCGAACTCGAAACGAGAGACCCAGTACTTC. Its protein product is CASSYSNSKRETQYF.

Here the CDR3 DNA reads TGTGCCAGCAACTCCGGACTAGCGCGTTCCTACAATGAGCAGTTCTTC. Translating gives CASNSGLARSYNEQFF. The chain has TRBV5-5 and TRBJ2-1; 9 bases align to TRBD2. The V segment lost 6 bases and the J segment 1 base; nucleotides outside the gene matches: 8. CDR1 and CDR2 from the germline V gene are SGHKS and YYEKEE (reference sequence). The CDR3 consists of 16 residues.

CDR3 DNA sequence: TGTGCCAGCAGCTTACGAACAGGGTTTAATCAGCCCCAGCATTTT. Translation gives CASSLRTGFNQPQHF. The rearrangement uses TRBV7-8 and TRBJ1-5; D might be TRBD1 (6 bases). Germline V gene sequence: CDR1 SGHVS, CDR2 FQNEAQ. CDR3 size: 15 residues. Deletions cut 2 bases from V and 4 bases from J, with 12 bases between.

The V gene is TRBV2, the J gene TRBJ1-2, with 7 bases aligning to TRBD1. Trimming removed 7 bases from V and 6 bases from J; junction bases left unmatched: 11. Germline values: CDR1 SNHLY, CDR2 FYNNEI. This CDR3 has 14 amino acids. The chain's CDR3 is CASTLTGSAHGYTF. CDR3 nucleotide sequence: TGTGCCAGCACTTTGACAGGGTCGGCACATGGCTACACCTTC.

The rearrangement uses TRBV28 and TRBJ1-2, with 8 bases that match TRBD1. Per germline, CDR1 MDHEN and CDR2 SYDVKM. The CDR3 spans 15 residues. V dropped 8 bases and J dropped 4; count of bases not matched to a gene: 12. The CDR3 nucleotides are TGTGCCAGCGCATCGACAGGGGCGCCAATCTATGGCTACACCTTC. It specifies CASASTGAPIYGYTF.

This clone was found once. V gene TRBV11-2 combines with J gene TRBJ1-5, with D tentatively TRBD1 (6 bases). The V end lost 1 base, the J end lost 7 bases, and 14 bases lay between the germline ends. CDR1 is SGHAT and CDR2 is FQNNGV in the germline V gene. The CDR3 is 15 residues long. The CDR3 loop is CASSLGSGGGQPQHF. The CDR3 nucleotides are TGTGCCAGCAGCTTAGGTTCTGGGGGCGGCCAGCCCCAGCATTTT.

This clone has just one count. This chain connects TRBV18 to TRBJ2-1; 7 positions match TRBD2. CDR1 and CDR2 (germline): KGHSH, LQKENI. With V trimmed by 6 bases and J by 9 bases, 8 bases remained unmatched. The CDR3 is 13 amino acids. The CDR3 region is CASSSGPRAEQFF. The DNA of the CDR3 is TGTGCCAGCTCTAGCGGGCCTCGGGCTGAGCAGTTCTTC.

The J gene is TRBJ2-7, the V gene TRBV5-6; D might be TRBD1 (5 bases). CDR1 and CDR2 (germline): SGHDT, YYEEEE. The CDR3 consists of 15 residues. V gave up 4 bases and J gave up 0 bases, with 14 bases separating them. DNA for the CDR3: TGTGCCAGCAGCCCCCGGACATCTACCTCCTACGAGCAGTACTTC. Its protein product is CASSPRTSTSYEQYF.

The chain employs TRBV6-5 and TRBJ1-2, with a weak D call TRBD1 (5 bases). The CDR3 consists of 14 residues. V was pared by 5 bases and J by 4 bases, with 14 bases between. CDR1 is MNHEY and CDR2 is SVGAGI in the germline V gene. The CDR3 DNA sequence: TGTGCCAGCAGTGAGACAGTGAAGCTCTATGGCTACACCTTC. This sequence encodes CASSETVKLYGYTF.

The V and J genes are TRBV28 and TRBJ2-7; 9 nucleotides agree with TRBD2. Germline V lookup: CDR1 MDHEN, CDR2 SYDVKM. The CDR3 has 14 residues. V was clipped by 7 bases and J by 3 bases; unmatched bases: 7. The CDR3 DNA sequence: TGTGCCAGCATCGCGGCGGGGGGGCTCTACGAGCAGTACTTC. Amino acids: CASIAAGGLYEQYF.

The chain has TRBV11-3 and TRBJ2-3; a weak D match, TRBD1 (6 bases). Trimming removed 3 bases from V and 5 bases from J, with 9 bases in between. The CDR3 consists of 13 residues. CDR1 is SGHNT, CDR2 YENEEA, per germline. Written as DNA, the CDR3 is TGTGCCAGCAGCTTTCAGGGGTTAGATACGCAGTATTTT. Its translation is CASSFQGLDTQYF.

There are a few counts of this clone. This chain links TRBV7-2 with TRBJ2-5; D unresolved. This CDR3 region has 12 residues. V lost 5 bases to trimming and J lost 4 bases, with 8 bases between them. Germline V gene data show CDR1 as SGHTA and CDR2 as FQGNSA. The CDR3 region has the DNA TGTGCCAGCAGCCCACTTATAGAGACCCAGTACTTC. Translation gives CASSPLIETQYF.

The V call is TRBV2, the J call TRBJ2-5; 9 bases align to TRBD2. The CDR3 is made up of 15 amino acids. Trimming took 6 bases from V and 1 from J; bases not matched to a gene: 6. From germline, CDR1 is SNHLY and CDR2 FYNNEI. The CDR3 nucleotides read TGTGCCAGCAGAGGAGCGGGAGGCGGCCAAGAGACCCAGTACTTC. Translation: CASRGAGGGQETQYF.

The chain is built from TRBV7-6 and TRBJ2-1, with D possibly being TRBD1 (6 bases). V lost 5 bases to trimming and J lost 4 bases, with 21 bases between them. The germline CDR1 and CDR2 sequences are SGHVS and FNYEAQ. The length of the CDR3 is 17 residues. Here the CDR3 reads CASSPSRVRGLYNEQFF. CDR3 nucleotide sequence: TGTGCCAGCAGCCCCTCCCGAGTTAGGGGGTTATACAATGAGCAGTTCTTC.

This clone was recorded only once. The chain joins TRBV27 to TRBJ2-2; 9 bases are a match to TRBD1. Trimming removed 2 bases from V and 3 bases from J; junction bases left unmatched: 4. Germline V gene data show CDR1 as MNHEY and CDR2 as SMNVEV (reference sequence). This CDR3 region has 16 residues. DNA for the CDR3: TGTGCCAGCAGTTTAACGGGACAGGGTCACACCGGGGAGCTGTTTTTT. It specifies CASSLTGQGHTGELFF.

This clone occurred once. J is TRBJ2-2 and V is TRBV10-3; D possibly corresponds to TRBD1 (6 bases). The germline V gene encodes CDR1 ENHRY and CDR2 SYGVKD. CDR3 size: 15 residues. The V and J ends lost 5 bases and 0 bases respectively, with 10 bases between them. CDR3 coding DNA: TGTGCCATCAGTTCCGGGACAACGAACACCGGGGAGCTGTTTTTT. Protein sequence: CAISSGTTNTGELFF.

V and J are TRBV5-4 and TRBJ1-1; a weak D match, TRBD1 (5 bases). This CDR3 has 16 residues. CDR1 and CDR2 (germline): SGHNT, YYREEE (reference sequence). V was trimmed by 0 bases and J by 0 bases, leaving 12 bases between them. CDR3 in amino acids: CASSLGVTRVNTEAFF. CDR3 nucleotides: TGTGCCAGCAGCTTGGGGGTAACCAGGGTGAACACTGAAGCTTTCTTT.

This clone was seen just once. The genes are TRBV28 and TRBJ1-2; a possible D gene is TRBD1 (6 bases). The CDR3 covers 14 residues. Germline CDR1 MDHEN, CDR2 SYDVKM. Trimming left V 4 bases short and J 8 bases short, with 17 bases between. Here the CDR3 DNA reads TGTGCCAGCAGTTCCTCAGGGGCCCTCTGGGGCTACACCTTC. This encodes CASSSSGALWGYTF.

The rearrangement links TRBV28 to TRBJ2-5; 8 positions match TRBD2. CDR1 is MDHEN, CDR2 SYDVKM, per germline. Trimming removed 5 bases from V and 3 bases from J; junction bases left unmatched: 17. The CDR3 runs to 18 residues. The CDR3 region is CASSPSPGLGTLEETQYF. The CDR3 region has the DNA TGTGCCAGCAGTCCTTCCCCGGGACTAGGGACGCTTGAAGAGACCCAGTACTTC.